There are a few counts of the clone carrying this TCR beta chain. Its antigen is not identified. Researchers ran the PCR with 60 Vbeta and 13 Jbeta primers. Sequenced by immunoSEQ multiplex PCR; TCRdb stores in-frame clones only, minus some. The sample includes tens of thousands of clones, roughly 75% of them seen just once. The data derive from a study of cytomegalovirus exposure and HLA in healthy donors. Study conclusions and caveats: Across HLA loci, a later analysis found differing TCR association rates, with DRB1 most and HLA-C fewest. High sensitivity and specificity were reportedly achieved when the classifier diagnosed cytomegalovirus status.

This sequence originates from a man under 40 in good health and CMV-seropositive. What was sequenced was PBMCs.

CDR3 coding DNA: TGTGCCAGCAGCCAAGGGCTCCCTAGCGGGGGCTACGAGCAGTACTTC. It translates to CASSQGLPSGGYEQYF. This chain uses TRBV14 with TRBJ2-5; the match to TRBD2 covers 10 bases. Near its end, the DNA agrees better with TRBJ2-7, so the J call may be wrong. The CDR3 runs to 16 residues. Germline V gene sequence: CDR1 SGHDN, CDR2 FVKESK.